The TCR beta chain under discussion was sequenced for a study of blood T cell repertoires in COVID-19. Study information: COVID-19 samples, acute and convalescent, were from the United States, Italy and Spain. Sources were T cells, B-cell-depleted T cells, or PBMCs; the material itself was cDNA or gDNA.

This clone appeared a single time. In the authors' methods: Using reference gene primer amplification, nucleated cell counts were estimated. TCRdb's copy holds only in-frame clones and misses some; the assay was immunoSEQ multiplex PCR. Clone size and V and J calls were adopted from that table, with D and trimming inferred from the DNA. The sample yields about 77,000 clones, more than 90% seen once. Sequenced sample: peripheral blood. The TCR was taken from a woman of 80 years or more with active or convalescent COVID-19.

CDR3 in amino acids: CSVEDRAGLGDTQYF. The CDR3 DNA reads as TGCAGCGTTGAAGATCGGGCGGGGTTGGGAGATACGCAGTATTTT. This chain uses TRBV29-1 with TRBJ2-3; possible D gene TRBD2, 6 bases. V lost 0 bases and J 5 bases, leaving 15 bases between the germline ends. The V gene's germline CDR1 is SQVTM and CDR2 ANQGSEA. This CDR3 has 15 residues.